These 15 T cell receptor beta chains originate from one sample sequenced in a study of T-cell memory formation after mild COVID-19. One entry per CDR3 protein, called by TCRdb with MiXCR from the 5' RACE reads. Altogether 180,000 or so distinct CDR3 sequences are present, 11% being singletons, with the ten largest covering 3.5% to 4%. Sequenced sample: PBMCs or a T cell subset sorted from them (not recorded which). These receptors were obtained from a man aged 18 to 30 who had mild COVID-19 (a few samples of this study predate the infection). Cell type and time point are not known.

This clonotype was found a few times. The chain combines TRBV12-3 or TRBV12-4 with TRBJ2-3, with 8 nucleotides matching TRBD2. There are 15 residues in the CDR3. The trim removed 6 bases at V and 3 bases at J, leaving 8 bases unmatched. In nucleotides, the CDR3 is TGTGCCAGCAGCATACAGAGCGGGGGAACAGATACGCAGTATTTT. This codes for CASSIQSGGTDTQYF.

The chain couples TRBV11-2 to TRBJ2-3; D gene uncertain. Germline CDR1 SGHAT, CDR2 FQNNGV. The CDR3 contains 15 residues. V was trimmed by 4 bases and J by 1 base, leaving 12 bases between them. This chain's CDR3 is CASSSYADGTDTQYF. CDR3 sequence (DNA): TGTGCCAGCAGCTCCTATGCGGACGGCACAGATACGCAGTATTTT.

This sequence joins TRBV12-3 or TRBV12-4 and TRBJ1-2, with unresolved D. V was pared by 5 bases and J by 2 bases, with 12 bases between. This CDR3 is 14 amino acids long. The CDR3 coding sequence is TGTGCCAGCAGTCACCTTGCGGGGAACTATGGCTACACCTTC. Its protein is CASSHLAGNYGYTF.

This chain links TRBV24-1 with TRBJ1-1; D gene ambiguous. From germline, CDR1 is KGHDR and CDR2 SFDVKD. The CDR3 contains 17 residues. V gave up 2 bases and J gave up 1 base, with 16 bases separating them. CDR3: CATSDSSSAGKNTEAFF. CDR3 bases: TGTGCCACCAGTGATTCCTCATCCGCCGGGAAGAACACTGAAGCTTTCTTT.

A few counts support this clonotype. V gene TRBV5-1 combines with J gene TRBJ2-7, with D uncertain. The CDR3 extends over 13 amino acids. V lost 0 bases and J lost 7, with 11 bases in between. Germline CDR1 reads SGHRS; CDR2 reads YFSETQ. The CDR3 protein is CASSLDGSLEQYV. In DNA form, the CDR3 reads TGCGCCAGCAGCTTGGACGGTAGTCTGGAGCAGTACGTC.

The chain uses TRBV5-1 and TRBJ2-5, with TRBD2 matching over 10 bases. The CDR3 is 16 residues long. Trimming cost V 0 bases and J 1 base; bases outside gene matches: 3. Germline V CDR1 and CDR2: SGHRS, YFSETQ. CDR3 DNA: TGCGCCAGCAGCTTGGGGCTAGCGGGGGCCCAAGAGACCCAGTACTTC. Its translation: CASSLGLAGAQETQYF.

The chain has TRBV7-9 and TRBJ1-6; TRBD1 might be the D (5 bases). V lost 4 bases and J lost 8, with 12 bases in between. Germline V gene lookup returns CDR1 SEHNR and CDR2 FQNEAQ (reference sequence). CDR3 size: 14 residues. The CDR3 DNA is TGTGCCAGCAGCTCCAGGACAACCGATTCACCCCTCCACTTT. It yields the protein CASSSRTTDSPLHF.

The table lists this clonotype with a few counts. The rearrangement uses TRBV12-5 and TRBJ2-3, with 16 nucleotides matching TRBD2. Germline V CDR1 and CDR2: LGHNT, FRNRAP. V gave up 4 bases and J gave up 0 bases; unmatched junction bases: 7. The CDR3 is 19 residues long. CDR3 sequence: CASGSSGLAGGPSTDTQYF. CDR3 DNA: TGTGCTAGTGGTTCATCGGGACTAGCGGGGGGGCCTAGCACAGATACGCAGTATTTT.

This chain uses TRBV6-5 with TRBJ2-7; D is perhaps TRBD1 (6 bases). The CDR3 totals 15 residues. V shed 0 bases and J shed 2 bases, with 11 bases lying between them. Per the germline V gene, CDR1 is MNHEY and CDR2 is SVGAGI. CDR3 amino acids: CASSYSPDRPYEQYF. DNA of the CDR3: TGTGCCAGCAGTTACTCCCCCGACAGGCCCTACGAGCAGTACTTC.

This clonotype was detected many times. The chain carries TRBV7-9 and TRBJ2-2; D uncertain. Trimming shortened V by 5 bases and J by 6 bases, and 10 bases separated the two germline ends. Germline V gene sequence: CDR1 SEHNR, CDR2 FQNEAQ (reference sequence). The CDR3 consists of 13 residues. The CDR3 DNA reads TGTGCCAGCAGCACCTTTGACGCCGGGGAGCTGTTTTTT. Its translation: CASSTFDAGELFF.

This sequence joins TRBV12-3 or TRBV12-4 and TRBJ1-1, with D uncertain. This CDR3 spans 14 amino acids. Trimming stripped 5 bases from V and 6 bases from J, with 16 bases between. This CDR3 reads CASSDRAALSEAFF. The CDR3, as DNA: TGTGCCAGCAGTGATCGGGCCGCCCTTTCTGAAGCTTTCTTT.

The gene calls are TRBV7-8 and TRBJ2-2, with 8 nucleotides matching TRBD1. This CDR3 comprises 15 residues. The junction had 9 bases not matched to a gene; V was cut back by 6 bases and J by 6 bases. Germline loops: CDR1 SGHVS, CDR2 FQNEAQ. CDR3 region: CASSPQGALAGELFF. DNA of the CDR3: TGTGCCAGCAGTCCCCAGGGGGCGCTGGCCGGGGAGCTGTTTTTT.

This rearrangement joins TRBV5-1 to TRBJ1-2, with TRBD1 as a possible D gene (6 bases). The ends were cut back, 4 bases at V and 2 bases at J, with 12 bases in the middle. The germline CDR1 and CDR2 sequences are SGHRS and YFSETQ. The CDR3 consists of 14 residues. CDR3 sequence: CASSRGDGNYGYTF. CDR3 sequence (DNA): TGCGCCAGCAGCAGGGGGGACGGCAACTATGGCTACACCTTC.

This clonotype was counted between two and nine times. The chain uses TRBV6-5 and TRBJ2-4; 7 positions match TRBD1. Per the germline V gene, CDR1 is MNHEY and CDR2 is SVGAGI. Trimming took 2 bases from V and 12 from J; bases not matched to a gene: 4. This CDR3 region has 12 residues. For the CDR3, the DNA is TGTGCCAGCAGTTACCAGGGACAGCATCAGTACTTC. This translates into CASSYQGQHQYF.

This clonotype was seen a handful of times. V usage is TRBV5-1 and J usage is TRBJ2-3; D might be TRBD2 (5 bases). This CDR3 contains 15 residues. V was pared by 0 bases and J by 3 bases, with 11 bases between. Germline-derived CDR1 and CDR2 are SGHRS and YFSETQ. For the CDR3, the DNA is TGCGCCAGCAGCTTGGGAGGGCCCCGTACAGATACGCAGTATTTT. Translation: CASSLGGPRTDTQYF.